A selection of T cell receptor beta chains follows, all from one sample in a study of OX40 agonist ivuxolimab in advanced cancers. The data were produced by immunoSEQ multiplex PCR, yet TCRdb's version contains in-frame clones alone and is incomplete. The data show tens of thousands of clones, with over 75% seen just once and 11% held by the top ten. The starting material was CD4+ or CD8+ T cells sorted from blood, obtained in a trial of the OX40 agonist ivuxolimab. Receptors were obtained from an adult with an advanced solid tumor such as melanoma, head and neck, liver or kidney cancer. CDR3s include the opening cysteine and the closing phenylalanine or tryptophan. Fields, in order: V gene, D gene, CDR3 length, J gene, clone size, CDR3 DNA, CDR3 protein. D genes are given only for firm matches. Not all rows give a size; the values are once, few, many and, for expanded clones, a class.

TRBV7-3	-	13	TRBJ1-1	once	TGTGCCAGCAGCTCCGATCCTGGCGCTGAAGCTTTCTTT	CASSSDPGAEAFF
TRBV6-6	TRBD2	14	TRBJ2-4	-	TGTGCCAGCGGTGGACTAGCGGGATGGGACATTCAGTACTTC	CASGGLAGWDIQYF
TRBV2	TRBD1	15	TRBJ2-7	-	TGTGCCAGCAGTGAACGGGGACAGATTACGTCCGAGCAGTACTTC	CASSERGQITSEQYF
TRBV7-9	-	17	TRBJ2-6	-	TGTGCCAGCAGTTATGGCAGGCTAGAAACTGGGGCCAACGTCCTGACTTTC	CASSYGRLETGANVLTF
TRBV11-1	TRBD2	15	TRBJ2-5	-	TGTGCCAGCAGCCTCCTGACTAGCGGGCCAGAGACCCAGTACTTC	CASSLLTSGPETQYF
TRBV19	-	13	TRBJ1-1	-	TGTGCCACTCAAGCCCGGGGAAACACTGAAGCTTTCTTT	CATQARGNTEAFF
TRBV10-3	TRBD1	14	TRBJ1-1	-	TGTGCCATCAATGGACAGGGGGTAGACACTGAAGCTTTCTTT	CAINGQGVDTEAFF
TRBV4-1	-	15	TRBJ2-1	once	TGCGCCAGCAGCCAAGATAGGGGCCCGTCGAATGAGCAGTTCTTC	CASSQDRGPSNEQFF
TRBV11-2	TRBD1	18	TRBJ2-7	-	TGTGCCAGCAGCTTAAGCGAAGGGGGCGGTGGGTATAACTACGAGCAGTACTTC	CASSLSEGGGGYNYEQYF
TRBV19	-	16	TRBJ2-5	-	TGTGCCAGTAGTATAGGGTACCTAGCGAGAGGGGAGACCCAGTACTTC	CASSIGYLARGETQYF
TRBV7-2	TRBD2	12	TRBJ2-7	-	TGTGCCTCCGGGGGGGGGAGGTACGAGCAGTACTTC	CASGGGRYEQYF
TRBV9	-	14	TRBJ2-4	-	TGTGCCAGCAGCGTAACCCCAAACAGAAACATTCAGTACTTC	CASSVTPNRNIQYF
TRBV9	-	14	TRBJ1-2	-	TGTGCCAGCAGCGTTTCAGGGGCCAACTATGGCTACACCTTC	CASSVSGANYGYTF
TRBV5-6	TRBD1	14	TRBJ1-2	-	TGTGCCAGCTACGGGACAGGGGCGTTCGGTGGCTACACCTTC	CASYGTGAFGGYTF
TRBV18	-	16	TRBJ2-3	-	TGTGCCAGCTCACCACGCACGGTAAAGAGCACAGATACGCAGTATTTT	CASSPRTVKSTDTQYF
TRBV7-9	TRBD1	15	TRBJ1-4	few	TGTGCCAGCAGCACAGGGGGGGGCTTGGGTGAAAAACTGTTTTTT	CASSTGGGLGEKLFF
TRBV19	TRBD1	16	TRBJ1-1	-	TGTGCCAGTAGTAAACGGGACAGGGGGAAAGACACTGAAGCTTTCTTT	CASSKRDRGKDTEAFF
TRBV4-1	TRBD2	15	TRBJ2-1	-	TGCGCCAGCAGCAAACGGACTAGCTCCGGCGATGAGCAGTTCTTC	CASSKRTSSGDEQFF
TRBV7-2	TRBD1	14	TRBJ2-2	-	TGTGCCAGCAGCCGAAACAGGGGCACCGGGGAGCTGTTTTTT	CASSRNRGTGELFF
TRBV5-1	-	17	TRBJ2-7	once	TGCGCCAGCAGCCCGATGATAGGGGGGTCCTCTTTCTACGAGCAGTACTTC	CASSPMIGGSSFYEQYF
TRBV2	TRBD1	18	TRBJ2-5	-	TGTGCCAGCAGCTTAACAGGGGGCGACGGAGGTGCCGGAGAGACCCAGTACTTC	CASSLTGGDGGAGETQYF
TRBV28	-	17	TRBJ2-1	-	TGTGCCAGCATCACGAGGGGCAGGGGAATTAACTACAATGAGCAGTTCTTC	CASITRGRGINYNEQFF
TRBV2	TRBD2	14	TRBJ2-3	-	TGTGCCAGCAGTGAAGTTAGCGGGGTTAATACGCAGTATTTT	CASSEVSGVNTQYF
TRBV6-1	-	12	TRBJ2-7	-	TGTGCCAGCAATCCTAACGTCTACGAGCAGTACTTC	CASNPNVYEQYF
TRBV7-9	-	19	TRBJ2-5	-	TGTGCCAGCAGCTTAGCCCCATCGTTAGACAGGCCCGGTTGGGAGACCCAGTACTTC	CASSLAPSLDRPGWETQYF
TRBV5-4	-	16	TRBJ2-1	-	TGTGCCAGCAGCCCGGGGGTGCGACAGGGTGGCAATGAGCAGTTCTTC	CASSPGVRQGGNEQFF
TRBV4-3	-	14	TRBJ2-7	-	TGCGCCAGCAGCCAAGATCGGGGCCCAGGCGAGCAGTACTTC	CASSQDRGPGEQYF
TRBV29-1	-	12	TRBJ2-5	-	TGCAGCGTTCGGGACTCCCAAGAGACCCAGTACTTC	CSVRDSQETQYF
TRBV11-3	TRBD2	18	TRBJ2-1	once	TGTGCCAGCAGCTTAGATGGGCTAAGCGGGAGCTCCTACAATGAGCAGTTCTTC	CASSLDGLSGSSYNEQFF
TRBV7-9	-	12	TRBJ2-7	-	TGTGCCAGCAGCTTAAGGGGGTTGGAGCAGTACTTC	CASSLRGLEQYF
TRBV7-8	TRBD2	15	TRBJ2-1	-	TGTGCCAGCAGCTGGACTAGCGGGTCCTACAATGAGCAGTTCTTC	CASSWTSGSYNEQFF
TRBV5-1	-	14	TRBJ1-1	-	TGCGCCAGCAGCTCGCTCGGGACTCTCCAAGAAGCTTTCTTT	CASSSLGTLQEAFF
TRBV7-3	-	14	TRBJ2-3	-	TGTGCCAGCAGCGGATCATCTAGCACAGATACGCAGTATTTT	CASSGSSSTDTQYF
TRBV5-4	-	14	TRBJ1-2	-	TGTGCCAGCAGAGAGGCTGGAGGCCTGTATGGCTACACCTTC	CASREAGGLYGYTF
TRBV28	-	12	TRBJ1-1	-	TGTGCCAGCAGTAGAAAGAACACTGAAGCTTTCTTT	CASSRKNTEAFF
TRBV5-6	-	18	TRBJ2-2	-	TGTGCCAGCAGCTTGTTTCTTCCCGCTAGCGTGAACACCGGGGAGCTGTTTTTT	CASSLFLPASVNTGELFF
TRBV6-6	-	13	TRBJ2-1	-	TGTGCCAGCAGTCCGGGACCCTACAATGAGCAGTTCTTC	CASSPGPYNEQFF
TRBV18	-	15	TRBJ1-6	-	TGTGCCAGCTCACCACGAGTGGGTTATAATTCACCCCTCCACTTT	CASSPRVGYNSPLHF
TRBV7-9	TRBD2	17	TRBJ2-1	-	TGTGCCAGCAGGCCAGGACTAGCGGGAGGGCCGTCCAATGAGCAGTTCTTC	CASRPGLAGGPSNEQFF
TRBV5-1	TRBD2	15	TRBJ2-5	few	TGCGCCAGCAGCTCGAGCGGGACTAGGTTTGAGACCCAGTACTTC	CASSSSGTRFETQYF
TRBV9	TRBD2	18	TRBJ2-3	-	TGTGCCAGCAGCCCCAGGGGACTAGCGACCTCTAGCACAGATACGCAGTATTTT	CASSPRGLATSSTDTQYF
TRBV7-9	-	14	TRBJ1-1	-	TGTGCCAGCAGCTGGGGGACGGAGAACACTGAAGCTTTCTTT	CASSWGTENTEAFF
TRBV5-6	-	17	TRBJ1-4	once	TGTGCCAGCAGCTTGAGGCGGATCAGGGGCGGTGGGGAAAAACTGTTTTTT	CASSLRRIRGGGEKLFF
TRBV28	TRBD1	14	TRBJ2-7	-	TGTGCCAGTACCTCAGGGGGCTCCTACTACGAGCAGTACTTC	CASTSGGSYYEQYF